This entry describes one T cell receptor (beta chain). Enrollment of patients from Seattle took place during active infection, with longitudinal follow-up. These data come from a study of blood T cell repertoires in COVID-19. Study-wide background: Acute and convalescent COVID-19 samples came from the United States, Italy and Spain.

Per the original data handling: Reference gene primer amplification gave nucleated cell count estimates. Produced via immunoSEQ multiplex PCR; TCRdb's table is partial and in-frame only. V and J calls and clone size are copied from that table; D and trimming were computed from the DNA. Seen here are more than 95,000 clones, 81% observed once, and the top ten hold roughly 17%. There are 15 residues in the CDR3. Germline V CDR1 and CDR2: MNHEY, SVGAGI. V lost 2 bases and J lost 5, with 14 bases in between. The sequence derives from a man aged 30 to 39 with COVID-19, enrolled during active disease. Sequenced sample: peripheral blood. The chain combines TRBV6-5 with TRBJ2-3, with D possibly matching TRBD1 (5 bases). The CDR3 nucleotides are TGTGCCAGCAGTTACCGGGCCAGGGTTAAAGATACGCAGTATTTT. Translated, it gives CASSYRARVKDTQYF.